This TCR beta chain derives from a study of long-term antiretroviral therapy in people with HIV. Study-wide findings and caveats: Although diversity increased after ART, it remained lower than in transplant donor controls.

The run of the v3.0 immunoSEQ assay was at survey level. Sequencing used immunoSEQ multiplex PCR; TCRdb keeps in-frame clones, though not all of them. The sample shows some 30,000 clones, less than 90% of them seen only once. This CDR3 is 13 amino acids long. The V and J ends lost 6 bases and 5 bases respectively, with 14 bases between them. CDR1 is SGHNT and CDR2 is YYREEE in the germline V gene (reference sequence). The table lists this clone with a count of one. The antigen is undetermined. This clonotype was sampled from a man over 45 with HIV. This specimen was unsorted PBMCs, taken 2 years after starting antiretroviral therapy. The chain combines TRBV5-4 with TRBJ1-1, with unresolved D. The CDR3 spells CASTPHAATEAFF. CDR3 nucleotides: TGTGCCAGCACTCCCCACGCGGCAACTGAAGCTTTCTTT.